This T cell receptor beta chain derives from a study of T cell clones after liver transplantation. This clone occurred once. Generated by immunoSEQ multiplex PCR, the TCRdb table keeps only in-frame clones and is missing some. The table records some 20,000 clones, roughly 74% of them present only once. V lost 5 bases, J lost 4 bases, and 6 bases stayed unmatched. The CDR3 runs to 15 residues. From germline, CDR1 is MDHEN and CDR2 SYDVKM. The source is a human patient who received a liver transplant. Part of the T cells may come from the graft donor. The sequencing here drew on CD8+ T cells from blood, taken roughly 55 months after liver transplant. J is TRBJ1-5 and V is TRBV28; TRBD1 matches 9 bases. This CDR3 reads CASSLRTGANQPQHF. DNA of the CDR3: TGTGCCAGCAGTCTGAGGACAGGGGCAAATCAGCCCCAGCATTTT. Full variable domain (remainder filled in from reference TRBV28 and TRBJ1-5): DVKVTQSSRYLVKRTGEKVFLECVQDMDHENMFWYRQDPGLGLRLIYFSYDVKMKEKGDIPEGYSVSREKKERFSLILESASTNQTSMYLCASSLRTGANQPQHFGDGTRLSIL.